This is a list of T cell receptor beta chains from one sample in a study of T cell responses to AZD1222 COVID-19 vaccine. Here immunoSEQ multiplex PCR was the method, and the copy in TCRdb shows in-frame clones only, minus some. Of fewer than 150,000 clones listed, 93% were seen once; the top ten hold 0.85% to 0.95%. This specimen consisted of peripheral blood, obtained on day 0 of AZD1222 vaccination. All receptors come from an adult in good health. The CDR3 runs from the conserved cysteine through the conserved F or W. The D gene is left open where the match is weak. For some rows the clone size is stated as once, few or many, or as a class when expanded; others skip it.

J gene	clone size	V gene	D gene	CDR3 DNA	CDR3 protein
TRBJ1-6	-	TRBV4-2	-	TGTGCCAGCAGCCAAGAAAAGGGCGGGGGGAGCCATAATTCACCCCTCCACTTT	CASSQEKGGGSHNSPLHF
TRBJ1-2	-	TRBV18	TRBD1	TGTGCCAGCTCACCACCGGGACAGGGGGACTATGGCTACACCTTC	CASSPPGQGDYGYTF
TRBJ2-3	-	TRBV18	-	TGTGCCAGCTCACCCGGACAGTCCACAGATACGCAGTATTTT	CASSPGQSTDTQYF
TRBJ2-7	once	TRBV3-1/TRBV3-2	TRBD1	TGTGCCAGCAGCCCAGGACAGGGACCCTCCTACGAGCAGTACTTC	CASSPGQGPSYEQYF
TRBJ2-3	-	TRBV18	-	TGTGCCAGCTCACCACCTCGGCCTCTTGATACGCAGTATTTT	CASSPPRPLDTQYF
TRBJ1-2	-	TRBV18	-	TGTGCCAGCTCAAGGACGGAGGACAACTATGGCTACACCTTC	CASSRTEDNYGYTF
TRBJ1-4	-	TRBV5-1	-	TGCGCCAGCAGCTTGGTGGGGGGTGAAAAACTGTTTTTT	CASSLVGGEKLFF
TRBJ2-7	-	TRBV6-5	TRBD1	TGTGCCAGCAGACTCGGGACAGCCTCCTACGAGCAGTACTTC	CASRLGTASYEQYF
TRBJ1-1	-	TRBV27	TRBD1	TGTGCCAGCAGTTTAGACAGGGTAACTGAAGCTTTCTTT	CASSLDRVTEAFF
TRBJ1-5	-	TRBV7-9	TRBD1	TGTGCCAGCAGCGTAGGCGGCGGGGGGACAGGGGGGAATCAGCCCCAGCATTTT	CASSVGGGGTGGNQPQHF
TRBJ1-2	-	TRBV2	-	TGTGCCAGCAGTCCTTGGGTGTATGGCTACACCTTC	CASSPWVYGYTF
TRBJ1-2	-	TRBV12-2	-	TGTGCAAGTCGCACTTGGCCCGGGACAGCTAATAGCCAGGGCTACACCTTC	CASRTWPGTANSQGYTF
TRBJ2-1	-	TRBV20-1	-	TGCAGTGCTAGTTCCCTGGGGGCCGATTCCTACAATGAGCAGTTCTTC	CSASSLGADSYNEQFF
TRBJ1-1	-	TRBV14	-	TGTGCCAGCAGCCAAGAGGGAATGGGACCCCTGGGCACTGAAGCTTTCTTT	CASSQEGMGPLGTEAFF
TRBJ1-5	-	TRBV10-1	-	TGCGCCAGCAGTGAAGCCCTTGAACAGCCCCAGCATTTT	CASSEALEQPQHF
TRBJ2-4	-	TRBV15	-	TGTGCCACCAGCAGAGAGGCTTTTACGAAAAACATTCAGTACTTC	CATSREAFTKNIQYF
TRBJ1-5	once	TRBV27	-	TGTGCCAGCAGTTTAGACAGATATCAGCCCCAGCATTTT	CASSLDRYQPQHF
TRBJ2-5	-	TRBV20-1	TRBD2	TGCAGTGCTAGTCGGGCTAGCGGGCGAGAGACCCAGTACTTC	CSASRASGRETQYF
TRBJ1-4	-	TRBV9	-	TGTGCCAGCAGCGTAGACGGAGTTAATGAAAAACTGTTTTTT	CASSVDGVNEKLFF
TRBJ1-3	-	TRBV18	TRBD1	TGTGCCAGCTCAAAGACAGGGACTGGAAACACCATATATTTT	CASSKTGTGNTIYF
TRBJ1-4	-	TRBV30	TRBD1	TGTGCCTGGAGTACCGAGGGGGCGGAAGGCCTTCGGGAAAAACTGTTTTTT	CAWSTEGAEGLREKLFF
TRBJ2-1	-	TRBV7-9	TRBD1	TGTGCCAGCAACGTCGGTGACAGGGGGGGCCTCAATGAGCAGTTCTTC	CASNVGDRGGLNEQFF
TRBJ1-3	-	TRBV19	-	TGTGCCAGTATATCCAGGGGATCAGCATCCGGAAACACCATATATTTT	CASISRGSASGNTIYF
TRBJ1-1	-	TRBV18	TRBD1	TGTGCCAGCTCACCGACAGGGTGGAATGAAGCTTTCTTT	CASSPTGWNEAFF
TRBJ2-1	-	TRBV24-1	TRBD1	TGTGCCACCAGTGCGGGGGGGGACAGGGGGGACAATGAGCAGTTCTTC	CATSAGGDRGDNEQFF
TRBJ1-2	-	TRBV14	-	TGTGCCAGCAGCCGATTACAACCTGGCGGCTACACCTTC	CASSRLQPGGYTF
TRBJ2-1	once	TRBV25-1	-	TGTGCCAGTAAGACGGACGTTAGCTCCTACAATGAGCAGTTCTTC	CASKTDVSSYNEQFF
TRBJ2-7	-	TRBV5-6	-	TGTGCCAGCAGCGTTAATTACGAGCAGTACTTC	CASSVNYEQYF
TRBJ2-3	-	TRBV3-1/TRBV3-2	TRBD2	TGTGCCAGCACCATTAGCGGGGCAAGCACAGATACGCAGTATTTT	CASTISGASTDTQYF
TRBJ1-2	-	TRBV28	TRBD1	TGTGCCACCGAGGGACAGAACTATGGCTACACCTTC	CATEGQNYGYTF
TRBJ2-3	-	TRBV12-3/TRBV12-4	-	TGTGCCAGCGGTTCGGCCTCCACAGATACGCAGTATTTT	CASGSASTDTQYF
TRBJ1-6	-	TRBV10-3	-	TGTGCCATCAGTGGCAGGGCCAATAATTCACCCCTCCACTTT	CAISGRANNSPLHF
TRBJ1-5	-	TRBV5-4	-	TGTGCCAGCAGCTTAGGGGGAAATAGCAATCAGCCCCAGCATTTT	CASSLGGNSNQPQHF
TRBJ1-1	-	TRBV10-3	TRBD1	TGTGCCATCAGAGATACATCAGGGGGGAACACTGAAGCTTTCTTT	CAIRDTSGGNTEAFF
TRBJ1-1	few	TRBV7-2	-	TGTGCCAGCATCGAACAACGGGGAACTGAAGCTTTCTTT	CASIEQRGTEAFF
TRBJ1-4	-	TRBV5-4	-	TGTGCCAGCAGCTTGCGGCGTACCTCGTACCTTTCAACTAATGAAAAACTGTTTTTT	CASSLRRTSYLSTNEKLFF
TRBJ1-1	-	TRBV18	TRBD1	TGTGCCAGCTCACGACAGGGGGGAGGGACTGAAGCTTTCTTT	CASSRQGGGTEAFF
TRBJ1-2	-	TRBV3-1/TRBV3-2	-	TGTGCCAGCAGCCAACACCACGGAGGAGGGGATGGATATGGCTACACCTTC	CASSQHHGGGDGYGYTF
TRBJ1-1	-	TRBV5-6	-	TGTGCCAGCAGCCCCCCCTGGGGGCCAAAGGTCACTGAAGCTTTCTTT	CASSPPWGPKVTEAFF
TRBJ2-2	-	TRBV3-1/TRBV3-2	-	TGTGCCAGCAGCCAAGTTTCGAACACCGGGGAGCTGTTTTTT	CASSQVSNTGELFF
TRBJ1-2	-	TRBV3-1/TRBV3-2	-	TGTGCCAGCAGCCCCTTTGGAGGGACCCCCACACGGGCAGGCTATGGCTACACCTTC	CASSPFGGTPTRAGYGYTF
TRBJ2-7	once	TRBV18	TRBD1	TGTGCCAGCTCAGCGGGACAGGGGACCTCCTACGAGCAGTACTTC	CASSAGQGTSYEQYF
TRBJ1-1	once	TRBV6-1	-	TGTGCCAGCAGTGAAGCAATACAGGGTTTAGCTTTCTTT	CASSEAIQGLAFF
TRBJ1-4	once	TRBV6-5	-	TGTGCCAGCAGTTACTCACCGGGAGGGATTGAAAAACTGTTTTTT	CASSYSPGGIEKLFF